This TCR beta chain was observed in a study of blood T cells in healthy people across ages. This clonotype was seen ten or more times. Germline V gives CDR1 SGHAT, CDR2 FQNNGV. V shed 5 bases and J 3 bases; nucleotides not matched to a gene: 3. CDR3 size: 13 residues. The second PCR ran roughly 6 to 11 cycles with a sample-barcoded 5' primer and J-beta primers. MiXCR, applied by TCRdb to the 5' RACE reads, yields one record per CDR3 protein. There are around 780,000 distinct CDR3 sequences in the sample; 20% to 30% occur only once, and 2.5% to 3.5% lies in the top ten. These same data were also listed under a study on T cells of mothers and their children.

The source material was blood. The rearrangement joins TRBV11-2 to TRBJ1-2; 7 nucleotides match TRBD1. The sequence derives from a boy between 5 and 17 years old in good health. Here the CDR3 DNA reads TGTGCCAGCAGCCCCGGACAGGACTATGGCTACACCTTC. It yields the protein CASSPGQDYGYTF.